The clone carrying this T cell receptor beta chain was found a few times. This record belongs to a study of identical twins. CDR1 is DFQATT, CDR2 SNEGSKA, per germline (reference sequence). The V end lost 0 bases, the J end lost 0 bases, and 10 bases lay between the germline ends. The CDR3 runs 15 residues. TCRdb re-analysed the 5' RACE reads in MiXCR, keeping a single row per CDR3 protein. Here the sample spans about 890,000 distinct CDR3 sequences, approximately 13% being singletons. Every donor was a healthy Caucasian. The data also belong to a second study, concerning yellow fever vaccine responses in identical twins.

Input material: PBMCs. This chain connects TRBV20-1 to TRBJ2-3; no reliable D call. This clonotype was sampled from a woman aged 18-29 years in good health. The CDR3 DNA reads as TGCAGTGCTAGAGATCTCATTGACAGCACAGATACGCAGTATTTT. As protein: CSARDLIDSTDTQYF.